This T cell receptor beta chain was recovered during a study of long-term antiretroviral therapy in people with HIV. Inclusion required at least two post-ART and at least one pre-ART PBMC samples. Trimming removed 4 bases from V and 0 bases from J, with 9 bases in between. Germline CDR1 reads SQVTM; CDR2 reads ANQGSEA. This CDR3 spans 13 amino acids. Assay version v3.0 of immunoSEQ was used, and it was run at survey level. The study targeted 40,000-50,000 T-cell genomes per sample in sequencing. Clones were sequenced by immunoSEQ multiplex PCR, and TCRdb holds only the in-frame ones, with some missing. The repertoire holds under 20,000 clones, with 79% as singletons.

The sequence was collected from a man aged 18 to 30 with HIV. Material: unsorted PBMCs, obtained at the start of antiretroviral therapy, before treatment. V and J are TRBV29-1 and TRBJ1-2; unclear D gene. This CDR3 reads CSVGPGSNYGYTF. The CDR3 DNA sequence: TGCAGCGTTGGCCCGGGTTCTAACTATGGCTACACCTTC. The whole variable domain, filled in from reference TRBV29-1 and TRBJ1-2, reads SAVISQKPSRDICQRGTSLTIQCQVDSQVTMMFWYRQQPGQSLTLIATANQGSEATYESGFVIDKFPISRPNLTFSTLTVSNMSPEDSSIYLCSVGPGSNYGYTFGSGTRLTVV.